The present entry profiles one TCR beta chain with its context. Its antigen is unknown. Base-call qualities are not available, and no considerably larger clone is one nucleotide away. The trial excluded patients who had a history of autoimmune disease or were on systemic immunosuppression. In every dose cohort, peripheral blood was drawn for TCR sequencing at baseline, cycle 4 day 1, and cycle 7 day 1. The samples were taken from a phase I, first-in-human, multicenter, open-label dose-escalation trial of ivuxolimab. Adults with locally advanced or metastatic melanoma, renal cell, hepatocellular, or head and neck squamous cell carcinoma were enrolled in the trial. Before TCR sequencing, CD4+ T cells and CD8+ T cells were sorted from peripheral blood as separate populations. To sequence the TCRbeta CDR3 region, genomic DNA was isolated from the sorted cells. The immunoSEQ Assay was used for sequencing of TCRbeta CDR3 regions. Imported from immuneACCESS, the table was reduced by TCRdb to in-frame sequences with V and J called. These copies leave out some clones; in studies compared against another copy, an unresolved V gene accounts for under half, and the cause of the remainder is not known. This sample is represented by fewer than 40,000 clones; around nine tenths of them were singletons. Of the sample, 25% to 40% is held by the ten largest clones.

The trim is 7 bases for V and 5 bases for J, with a gap of 21 bases between the germline ends. There are 14 amino acids in the CDR3, from cysteine to phenylalanine inclusive. Of all the DNA, just the CDR3 is kept, 42 bases in frame from base 1. CDR1 and CDR2 are drawn from the germline V gene: SQVTM, ANQGSEA. The record originates from a study of OX40 agonist ivuxolimab in advanced cancers. For context, the study as a whole: Ivuxolimab was a fully human IgG2 agonistic monoclonal antibody targeting the costimulatory receptor OX40 (CD134). The paper covers the monotherapy dose-escalation part of the phase I ivuxolimab trial, which included N of about 56 patients. Prior anti-PD-1, anti-PD-L1 or anti-CTLA-4 therapy was permitted, and about two fifths of dose-escalation patients had received checkpoint inhibitors. Of the roughly 52 patients in dose escalation, approximately 20 had hepatocellular carcinoma, about 15 had melanoma, 9 had renal cell carcinoma and 9 had head and neck cancer. Partial responses occurred in three dose-escalation patients, of whom one had hepatocellular carcinoma and two had cutaneous melanoma. Intravenous ivuxolimab was administered to patients every 2 weeks at six dose levels: 0.01, 0.1, 0.3, 1.5, 3 and 10 mg/kg. In the dose-escalation cohort, 82.7% of patients were male, and the mean age was around 60 years, with a range of about 23 to 90. Peripheral TCRbeta sequencing was intended to test whether TCR sequence diversity was altered and clonal T-cell expansion was caused by ivuxolimab. Overall study results and their limits: In the 0.1-3.0 mg/kg groups, partial responders had among the lowest normalized peripheral clonal expansion, particularly in CD8+ T cells. On average, CD8+ T cells showed more expanded clones than CD4+ T cells after ivuxolimab. At doses of 0.1 to 3.0 mg/kg, clonal expansion of both CD4+ and CD8+ T cells in blood was seen between baseline and week 6. The antigen specificity of the clonally expanded peripheral T cells was not determined. Low levels of normalized T-cell clonal expansion were also shown by some nonresponding patients.

The chain employs TRBV29-1 and TRBJ2-7; the D gene is perhaps TRBD2, on 7 matching bases. The specimen comprised CD4+ or CD8+ T cells sorted from blood, sampled in a trial of the OX40 agonist ivuxolimab. The clonotype comes from an adult with an advanced solid tumor such as melanoma, head and neck, liver or kidney cancer. The CDR3 reads as follows: CSALALADSNEQYF. The bases are TGCAGCGCCCTGGCGCTAGCGGACAGCAACGAGCAGTACTTC.